Sequencing of this TCR beta chain was carried out in a study of radiotherapy plus CTLA-4 blockade in lung cancer (dated by TCRdb to 2016 to 2019). As for the study more broadly: Objective responses were observed in 18% of enrolled patients, and disease control was achieved in less than 35%.

Here is what the overall study found, with its caveats: Increased serum interferon-beta after radiation, together with early dynamic changes in blood T cell clones, were reported to be the strongest predictors of response. After treatment with radiotherapy and ipilimumab, TCR clones that came from tumors expanded in the peripheral blood.

As for this clone: Its recognized antigen is unknown. Within one base of it there is no much larger clone, and no base qualities were kept.

V is reduced by 2 bases and J by 0 bases, leaving a spacing of 7 bases between them. CDR1 is given as SGHTS and CDR2 as YDEGEE, both from the germline V gene. The CDR3 sequence holds 14 residues, the cysteine and phenylalanine included. Only the CDR3 DNA stays, 42 bases, in frame from base 1. The protocol used for the library was the immunoSEQ multiplex PCR assay. TCRdb mirrors the immuneACCESS table, restricted to in-frame sequences. Some clones are absent from its copies; in checked studies, under half trace to an unresolved V gene, and the reason for the others is unknown. Within this sample are about 45,000 clones, with roughly 65% of them counted one time only. In total, the top ten clones hold about a fifth of the sample. The study evaluated CTLA-4 blockade (ipilimumab) given together with focal radiation therapy in patients who had chemo-refractory metastatic non-small-cell lung cancer.

The rearrangement combines TRBV5-8 with TRBJ2-3; confidence is insufficient to name the D gene. The TCR originated in a human donor with non-small cell lung cancer who had a partial response to radiotherapy plus ipilimumab. This material consisted of peripheral blood, taken from a patient treated with radiotherapy plus ipilimumab. The CDR3 protein: CASSFASSTDTQYF. The nucleotides read TGTGCCAGCAGCTTCGCGTCTAGCACAGATACGCAGTATTTT.